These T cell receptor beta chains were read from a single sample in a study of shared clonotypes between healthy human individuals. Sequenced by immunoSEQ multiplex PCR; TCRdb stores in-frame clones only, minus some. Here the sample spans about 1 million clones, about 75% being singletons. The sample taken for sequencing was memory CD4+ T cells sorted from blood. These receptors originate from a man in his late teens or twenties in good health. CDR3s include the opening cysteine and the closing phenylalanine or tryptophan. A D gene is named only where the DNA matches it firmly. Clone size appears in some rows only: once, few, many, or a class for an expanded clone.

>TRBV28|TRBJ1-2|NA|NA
TGTGCCAGCAGGTTCAGGGTCCCAGGGGGCTACACCTTC
CASRFRVPGGYTF
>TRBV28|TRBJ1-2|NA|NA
TGTGCCAGCAGTCCACGCTACTATGGCTACACCTTC
CASSPRYYGYTF
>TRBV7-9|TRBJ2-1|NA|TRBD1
TGTGCCAGCAGCGACACCGGGACAGGGTGGCAGAATGAGCAGTTCTTC
CASSDTGTGWQNEQFF
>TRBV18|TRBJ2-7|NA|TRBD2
TGTGCCAGCTCACCCCCGGGGGGTAACCTTTACGAGCAGTACTTC
CASSPPGGNLYEQYF
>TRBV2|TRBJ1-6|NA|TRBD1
TGTGCCAGCAGTGAATCTCAGACAGGGGCTTCACCCCTCCACTTT
CASSESQTGASPLHF
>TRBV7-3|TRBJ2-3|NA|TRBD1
TGTGCCAGCAGCTTACAGGGGGCAGATACGCAGTATTTT
CASSLQGADTQYF
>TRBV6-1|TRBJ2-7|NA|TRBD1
TGTGCCATTTTTGACAGGGGCGGCTCCTACGAGCAGTACTTC
CAIFDRGGSYEQYF
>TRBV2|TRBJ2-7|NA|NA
TGTGCCAGCACCCCCGGGCGGGGGCACTACGAGCAGTACTTC
CASTPGRGHYEQYF
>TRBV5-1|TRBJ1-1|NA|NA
TGCGCCAGCAGCTTGGACATATTGAACACTGAAGCTTTCTTT
CASSLDILNTEAFF
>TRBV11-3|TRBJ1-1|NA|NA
TGTGCCAGCAGCTCGCACACGAACACTGAAGCTTTCTTT
CASSSHTNTEAFF
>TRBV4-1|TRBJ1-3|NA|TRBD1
TGCGCCAGCAGCCAAGATACGGACAGGGGACGTGGAAACACCATATATTTT
CASSQDTDRGRGNTIYF
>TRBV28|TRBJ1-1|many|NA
TGTGCCAGCAATATTAACCCCGGGGCGTCAACTGAAGCTTTCTTT
CASNINPGASTEAFF
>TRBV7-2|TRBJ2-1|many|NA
TGTGCCAGCAGCTTTCAAAGTCATGAGCAGTTCTTC
CASSFQSHEQFF
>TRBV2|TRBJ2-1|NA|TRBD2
TGTGCCAGCACTGGGGGGGTAGCAAGCTACAATGAGCAGTTCTTC
CASTGGVASYNEQFF
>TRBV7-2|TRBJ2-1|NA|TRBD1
TGTGCCAGCAGCTTGGGACAGGGAAAAGACAATGAGCAGTTCTTC
CASSLGQGKDNEQFF
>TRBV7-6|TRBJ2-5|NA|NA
TGTGCCAGCAGCCCCGGGACTGTTCAAGAGACCCAGTACTTC
CASSPGTVQETQYF
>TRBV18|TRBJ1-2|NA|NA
TGTGCCAGCTCAGCGGAGGGCAGATCTAACTATGGCTACACCTTC
CASSAEGRSNYGYTF
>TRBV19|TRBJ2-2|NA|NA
TGTGCCAGTAGTATATTAGGGAACACCGGGGAGCTGTTTTTT
CASSILGNTGELFF
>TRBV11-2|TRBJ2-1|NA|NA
TGTGCCAGCAGCTTAGGGGTATCTCTCGATCCTTTTTGGTTCTTC
CASSLGVSLDPFWFF
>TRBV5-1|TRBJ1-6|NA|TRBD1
TGCGCCAGCAGCGTGGGACAGGGGAATTCACCCCTCCACTTT
CASSVGQGNSPLHF
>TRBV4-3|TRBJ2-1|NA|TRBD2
TGCGCCAGCAGCCAGGGTAGCGGGGGCTCCTACAATGAGCAGTTCTTC
CASSQGSGGSYNEQFF
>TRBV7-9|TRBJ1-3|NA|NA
TGTGCCAGCAGCTTTGTTTATGGGACCTCTGGAAACACCATATATTTT
CASSFVYGTSGNTIYF
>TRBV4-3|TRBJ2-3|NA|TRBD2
TGCGCCAGCAGCCAAGTCTGGGCTAGCGGGAGCACAGATACGCAGTATTTT
CASSQVWASGSTDTQYF
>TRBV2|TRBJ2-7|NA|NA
TGTGCCAGCCAAAACAATGCCTACGAGCAGTACTTC
CASQNNAYEQYF
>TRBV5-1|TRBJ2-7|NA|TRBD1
TGCGCCAGCAGCGGCGATCCACAGGGGACCTACGAGCAGTACTTC
CASSGDPQGTYEQYF
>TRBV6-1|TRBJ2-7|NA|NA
TGTGCCAGCAGCCCAACAGGGAGCAACTACGAGCAGTACTTC
CASSPTGSNYEQYF
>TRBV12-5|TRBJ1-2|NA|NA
TGTGCTAGTGGTTTGACAGGGTATGGCTACACCTTC
CASGLTGYGYTF
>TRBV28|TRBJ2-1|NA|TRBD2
TGTGCCAGCAGTTTATTGGTAGCGGGGGTACCAAATGAGCAGTTCTTC
CASSLLVAGVPNEQFF
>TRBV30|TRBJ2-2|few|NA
TGTGCCTGGAGGAGGCCAGGGGTCACCGGGGAGCTGTTTTTT
CAWRRPGVTGELFF
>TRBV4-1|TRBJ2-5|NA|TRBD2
TGCGCCAGCAGCCAAGAGCCTAGCGGGGGGGCCCAAGAGACCCAGTACTTC
CASSQEPSGGAQETQYF
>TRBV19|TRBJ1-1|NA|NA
TGTGCCAGTAGTAGGGGACGGGGGAACACTGAAGCTTTCTTT
CASSRGRGNTEAFF
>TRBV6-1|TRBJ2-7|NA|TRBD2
TGTGCCAGCAGTGTTACCGGGACTAGCGGGAGCCTCTTGGTGTACTTC
CASSVTGTSGSLLVYF
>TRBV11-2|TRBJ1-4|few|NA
TGTGCCAGCAGCTCAAGCTCTTTGGGAAAACTGTTTTTT
CASSSSSLGKLFF